This entry is about one TCR beta chain. Its antigen is currently unknown. The data stem from a study of T cell responses to AZD1222 COVID-19 vaccine. Study findings and constraints: Nearly half of spike-specific TCRs reportedly go after variant regions that carry no mutations. Possibly, clonal diversity was underestimated; donors were largely white British and included more females.

Investigators merged groups given second doses at roughly 4 or roughly 12 weeks. The method was immunoSEQ multiplex PCR; TCRdb's version includes in-frame clones alone and lacks a portion of them. The table lists approximately 100,000 clones, 87% of them singletons. Germline CDR1 and CDR2: KGHSH and LQKENI. V lost 0 bases to trimming and J lost 6 bases, with 14 bases between them. The CDR3 consists of 15 residues. This clonotype was sampled from an adult who received the AZD1222 COVID-19 vaccine. The material sequenced was peripheral blood, taken 28 days after the second AZD1222 dose. This chain uses TRBV18 with TRBJ1-2; D is ambiguous. CDR3 residues: CASSPPGEASNGYTF. In DNA, the CDR3 is TGTGCCAGCTCACCACCGGGTGAGGCCTCCAATGGCTACACCTTC.